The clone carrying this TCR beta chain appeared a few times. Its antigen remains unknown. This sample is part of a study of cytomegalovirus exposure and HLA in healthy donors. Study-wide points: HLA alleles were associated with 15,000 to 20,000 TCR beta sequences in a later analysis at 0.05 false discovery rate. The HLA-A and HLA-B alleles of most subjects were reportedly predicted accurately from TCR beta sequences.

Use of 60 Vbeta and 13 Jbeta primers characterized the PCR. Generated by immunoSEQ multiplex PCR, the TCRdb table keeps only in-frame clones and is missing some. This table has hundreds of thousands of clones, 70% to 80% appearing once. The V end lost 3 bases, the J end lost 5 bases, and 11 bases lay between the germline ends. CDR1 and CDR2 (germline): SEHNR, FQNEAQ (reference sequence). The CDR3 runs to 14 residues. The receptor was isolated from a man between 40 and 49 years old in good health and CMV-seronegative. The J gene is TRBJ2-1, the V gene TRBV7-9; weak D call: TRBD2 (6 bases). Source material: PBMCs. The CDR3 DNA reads TGTGCCAGCAGCTTGGCCGGGACTGACAATGAGCAGTTCTTC. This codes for CASSLAGTDNEQFF.